The rows below give T cell receptor beta chains drawn from one sample of a study of T cell changes during pregnancy in multiple sclerosis. Libraries were prepared by immunoSEQ multiplex PCR; TCRdb keeps only in-frame clonotypes and omits some of them. The sample lists 70,000 to 95,000 clones, 90% to 95% occurring once. The material was peripheral blood, obtained in the second trimester of pregnancy. Every receptor here comes from a female donor in good health, enrolled as a control in a pregnancy study. Each CDR3 is given with its conserved first and last residue. The D gene is left open where the match is weak. Expanded clones are given a class, and other clones once, few, many or no size at all.

j_gene,d_gene,abundance,v_gene,CDR3nt,CDR3aa
TRBJ1-5,.,few,TRBV7-9,TGTGCCAGCAGCCGAAGTACAGGGCTGAATCAGCCCCAGCATTTT,CASSRSTGLNQPQHF
TRBJ1-1,TRBD1,.,TRBV6-1,TGTGCCAGCAGTGAACGACGGACAGGGGGCGAGTCTTTCTTT,CASSERRTGGESFF
TRBJ2-2,.,.,TRBV2,TGTGCCAGCACGATGGCCCCAACAGGCACCGGGGAGCTGTTTTTT,CASTMAPTGTGELFF
TRBJ2-1,TRBD1,.,TRBV7-2,TGTGCCAGCAGCTCCCCCCTTGACAGGGGGATCAGCAATGAGCAGTTCTTC,CASSSPLDRGISNEQFF
TRBJ2-1,TRBD1,.,TRBV14,TGTGCCAGCAGCCAGGGGGACAGAGTGCTTGTGAGTGAGCAGTTCTTC,CASSQGDRVLVSEQFF
TRBJ1-2,TRBD1,.,TRBV18,TGTGCCAGCTCAATGGACAGGAGCTATGGCTACACCTTC,CASSMDRSYGYTF
TRBJ2-1,.,.,TRBV28,TGTGCCACCCTACTATACACCCGATCCTACAATGAGCAGTTCTTC,CATLLYTRSYNEQFF
TRBJ2-1,TRBD2,.,TRBV30,TGTGCCTGGAGTGTTGGAGGCGGGGGGGCAGTGGAGCAGTTCTTC,CAWSVGGGGAVEQFF
TRBJ1-1,TRBD1,.,TRBV19,TGTGCCAGTAGTAGCGGACAGGGGGGTGAAGCTTTCTTT,CASSSGQGGEAFF
TRBJ2-1,TRBD2,.,TRBV4-2,TGTGCCAGCAGCCAAGCTCGCGGGGGGGCCAAGAATGAGCAGTTCTTC,CASSQARGGAKNEQFF
TRBJ2-5,.,.,TRBV7-3,TGTGCCAGCAGCTCGCAACTCTTCCCAGCGGGCGACCAAGAGACCCAGTACTTC,CASSSQLFPAGDQETQYF
TRBJ1-2,TRBD1,.,TRBV19,TGTGCCAGTAGCCCCCGGACAGGGGGTAACTATGGCTACACCTTC,CASSPRTGGNYGYTF
TRBJ2-3,TRBD2,.,TRBV28,TGTGCCAGCAGTTTAGGACTAGCGGCAAACACAGATACGCAGTATTTT,CASSLGLAANTDTQYF
TRBJ2-4,.,.,TRBV28,TGTGCCAGCACCTCGACTAGGGCGGCAAACATTCAGTACTTC,CASTSTRAANIQYF
TRBJ2-2,TRBD1,.,TRBV19,TGTGCCAGTAGACAGACCGGGACAGGGAACACCGGGGAGCTGTTTTTT,CASRQTGTGNTGELFF
TRBJ2-1,.,.,TRBV19,TGTGCCAGTAGTACCCCAGACAGTAAAGACTACAATGAGCAGTTCTTC,CASSTPDSKDYNEQFF
TRBJ2-7,TRBD1,.,TRBV13,TGTGCCAGCAGCCCCCGACAGGGGTCAGGCTACGAGCAGTACTTC,CASSPRQGSGYEQYF
TRBJ1-5,.,few,TRBV6-6,TGTGCCAGCAGTCATCCAGGGGCGGCTCAGCCCCAGCATTTT,CASSHPGAAQPQHF
TRBJ2-1,TRBD2,.,TRBV5-1,TGCGCCAGCAGCGCTATGGGACTAGCGGGGGGGGGCACCTACAATGAGCAGTTCTTC,CASSAMGLAGGGTYNEQFF
TRBJ1-2,.,.,TRBV4-2,TGTGCCAGCAGCCAAGCCCACAGGGTAAACTATGGCTACACCTTC,CASSQAHRVNYGYTF
TRBJ2-7,TRBD2,.,TRBV10-2,TGCGCCAGCAGCTGGACTAGCGGAAGCTACGAGCAGTACTTC,CASSWTSGSYEQYF
TRBJ2-1,TRBD2,.,TRBV29-1,TGCAGCGTTGAGTCCGGGGGGGCTTACAATGAGCAGTTCTTC,CSVESGGAYNEQFF
TRBJ2-5,.,.,TRBV14,TGTGCCAGCAGCCAGTGGAGGACAGATCGTGTTCAAGAGACCCAGTACTTC,CASSQWRTDRVQETQYF
TRBJ1-4,.,once,TRBV5-1,TGCGCCAGCAGCCACGGACAGTCAACAACTAATGAAAAACTGTTTTTT,CASSHGQSTTNEKLFF
TRBJ1-4,.,once,TRBV4-3,TGCGCCAGCAGCTCGAGACTGACAACTAATGAAAAACTGTTTTTT,CASSSRLTTNEKLFF
TRBJ1-1,TRBD1,once,TRBV2,TGTGCCAGCCCGAGGCGGGACAGGGGTATTGCTTTCTTT,CASPRRDRGIAFF
TRBJ2-5,.,.,TRBV7-2,TGTGCCAGCAGCTTCGCCCCTCACGAGTACCAAGAGACCCAGTACTTC,CASSFAPHEYQETQYF
TRBJ2-4,.,.,TRBV11-1,TGTGCCAGCAGCTTCGACAATTTAGGGGTGCTTGCCAAAAACATTCAGTACTTC,CASSFDNLGVLAKNIQYF
TRBJ2-7,.,.,TRBV5-6,TGTGCCAGCAGCACCGGGAACGGGGGATCCTACGAGCAGTACTTC,CASSTGNGGSYEQYF
TRBJ1-5,.,.,TRBV2,TGTGCCAGCAGTCCGAGGGGGAATAGCAATCAGCCCCAGCATTTT,CASSPRGNSNQPQHF
TRBJ2-7,.,.,TRBV6-1,TGTGCCAGCAGTGAAGCCCAGGGGGGCGGATTCTACGAGCAGTACTTC,CASSEAQGGGFYEQYF
TRBJ1-2,.,.,TRBV14,TGTGCCAGCAGCCAAGATGGTACAGGCTACTATGGCTACACCTTC,CASSQDGTGYYGYTF
TRBJ1-2,.,once,TRBV7-9,TGTGCCAGCAGCTTTGGTTTCGGGGAAAACTATGGCTACACCTTC,CASSFGFGENYGYTF
TRBJ2-7,TRBD1,.,TRBV30,TGTGCCTGGAGGGGACAGGGAGACTACGAGCAGTACTTC,CAWRGQGDYEQYF
TRBJ2-7,TRBD1,.,TRBV9,TGTGCCAGCAGCGTAGGGGACAGAGCCTACGAGCAGTACTTC,CASSVGDRAYEQYF
TRBJ2-5,TRBD1,.,TRBV9,TGTGCCAGCAGCGCGTGGGACAGCCAAGAGACCCAGTACTTC,CASSAWDSQETQYF
TRBJ1-3,.,.,TRBV13,TGTGCCAGCAGCGAAAATTACAGGGCCCCCTCTGGAAACACCATATATTTT,CASSENYRAPSGNTIYF
TRBJ2-3,.,.,TRBV14,TGTGCCAGCAGCTGGGGGGGCCGTCGGAGCACAGATACGCAGTATTTT,CASSWGGRRSTDTQYF
TRBJ2-2,TRBD2,.,TRBV11-3,TGTGCCAGCAGCCAGACTCTAGCGGGGAAGGGCCGGGAGCTGTTTTTT,CASSQTLAGKGRELFF
TRBJ1-2,TRBD1,.,TRBV28,TGTGCCAGCAGTTTACACCCCAAGGACAGGGAGGAGGGCTACACCTTC,CASSLHPKDREEGYTF
TRBJ1-1,TRBD1,.,TRBV19,TGTGCCAGTAGTCCCCCCGGGACAGGGTGGAGCACTGAAGCTTTCTTT,CASSPPGTGWSTEAFF
TRBJ2-3,TRBD2,.,TRBV29-1,TGCAGCGTTGGAGGCGGGGGGGCGAATACGCAGTATTTT,CSVGGGGANTQYF
TRBJ2-7,TRBD2,.,TRBV29-1,TGCAGCGTCGCGTGGCTAGCGGGGGGCCTTTACGAGCAGTACTTC,CSVAWLAGGLYEQYF
TRBJ2-1,TRBD1,.,TRBV6-5,TGTGCCAGCAGTTACCAGGACAGGGGAGTCGATGAGCAGTTCTTC,CASSYQDRGVDEQFF
TRBJ2-3,.,once,TRBV7-6,TGTGCCAGCAGCTTAGGGCAGGCCACAGATACGCAGTATTTT,CASSLGQATDTQYF
TRBJ2-3,TRBD1,.,TRBV19,TGTGCCAGTAGTATGCGTAAGACAGGGGGCGGAGATACGCAGTATTTT,CASSMRKTGGGDTQYF
TRBJ1-3,.,.,TRBV6-1,TGTGCCAGCGGGGAGGGAGGGGGCTCTGGAAACACCATATATTTT,CASGEGGGSGNTIYF
TRBJ1-2,.,.,TRBV4-3,TGCGCCAGCAGCCAAGATCGAGCAGGGGCCTATGGCTACACCTTC,CASSQDRAGAYGYTF
TRBJ1-2,TRBD1,few,TRBV7-6,TGTGCCAGCAGCTCACCGGGACAGGGGCCGGGGGACTATGGCTACACCTTC,CASSSPGQGPGDYGYTF
TRBJ2-2,.,.,TRBV7-2,TGTGCCAGCAGCCCCTCCGGTCGCACGGGCACCGGGGAGCTGTTTTTT,CASSPSGRTGTGELFF
TRBJ1-2,.,once,TRBV16,TGTGCCAGCAGCCAAGGGTCTGCGGGAAAAGGTGGCTACACCTTC,CASSQGSAGKGGYTF
TRBJ2-1,.,.,TRBV5-6,TGTGCCAGCAACCCTCCCCAGGGGCTCCCCTACAATGAGCAGTTCTTC,CASNPPQGLPYNEQFF
TRBJ1-3,.,few,TRBV19,TGTGCCAGTACCTCACAGAGCTCTGGAAACACCATATATTTT,CASTSQSSGNTIYF
TRBJ1-2,.,.,TRBV7-2,TGTGCCAGCAGCTTAGCGACGGGAGGGGCGGGTGGCTACACCTTC,CASSLATGGAGGYTF
TRBJ2-1,.,.,TRBV4-1,TGCGCCAGCAGCCAAGAAGCCGGGACCTACAATGAGCAGTTCTTC,CASSQEAGTYNEQFF
TRBJ2-1,TRBD2,.,TRBV4-1,TGCGCCAGCAGCCCCGGGACTAGCGACTACAATGAGCAGTTCTTC,CASSPGTSDYNEQFF
TRBJ2-3,.,.,TRBV4-1,TGCGCCAGCAGCTTATCAGGAGGTGGGTGGGCCACAGATACGCAGTATTTT,CASSLSGGGWATDTQYF